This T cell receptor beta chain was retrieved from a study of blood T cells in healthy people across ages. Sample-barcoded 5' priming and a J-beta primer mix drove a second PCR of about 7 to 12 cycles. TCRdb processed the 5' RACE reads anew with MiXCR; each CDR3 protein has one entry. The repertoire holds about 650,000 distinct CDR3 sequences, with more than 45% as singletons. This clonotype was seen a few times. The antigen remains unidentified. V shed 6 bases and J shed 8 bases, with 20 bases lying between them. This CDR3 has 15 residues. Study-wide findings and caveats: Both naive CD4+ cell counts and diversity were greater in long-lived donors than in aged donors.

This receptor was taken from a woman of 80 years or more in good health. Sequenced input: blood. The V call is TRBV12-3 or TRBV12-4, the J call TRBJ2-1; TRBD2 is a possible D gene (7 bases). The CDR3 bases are TGTGCCAGCAGCCTAAGCGTAGTCGGGGGGCATGAGCAGTTCTTC. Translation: CASSLSVVGGHEQFF.